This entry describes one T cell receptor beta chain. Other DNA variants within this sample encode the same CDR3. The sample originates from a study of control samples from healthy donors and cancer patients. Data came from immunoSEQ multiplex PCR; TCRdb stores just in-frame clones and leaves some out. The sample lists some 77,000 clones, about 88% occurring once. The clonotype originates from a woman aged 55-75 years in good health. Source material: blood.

The CDR3 spells CASRAGGFQPQHF. The CDR3 nucleotides are TGTGCCAGCAGGGCAGGGGGCTTTCAGCCCCAGCATTTT. V gene TRBV6-5 combines with J gene TRBJ1-5, with 8 bases matching TRBD1. Germline CDR1 reads MNHEY; CDR2 reads SVGAGI. The CDR3 covers 13 residues. V shed 6 bases and J 6 bases; nucleotides not matched to a gene: 4.